This entry lists 30 T cell receptor beta chains sequenced from one sample in a study of Graves' ophthalmopathy and Graves' hyperthyroidism (dated by TCRdb to 2017 to 2018). The sequencer was an Illumina HiSeq 2000. For repertoire sequencing, TCR beta CDR3 regions were amplified from RNA transcripts. HTBI primers and the Qiagen OneStep RT-PCR kit were used in a first-round RT-PCR, which was followed by a second-round multiplex PCR, size selection and purification. Starting from the raw public reads, TCRdb applied fastp trimming at Q25, assembled clones with MiXCR and retained in-frame beta chains. Merged by CDR3 protein, the rows form single entries marked with the most common genes and DNA. This sample is represented by about 660,000 distinct CDR3 sequences; about two fifths of them were singletons. The ten most abundant clones make up under 3.5% of the sample. Sequencing used peripheral blood. The receptor source for this set is an adult man with Graves' ophthalmopathy.

The V and J genes are TRBV7-9 and TRBJ2-1, with D possibly matching TRBD2 (6 bases). The CDR3 totals 15 residues. Trimming left V 5 bases short and J 2 bases short, with 13 bases between. Germline values: CDR1 SEHNR, CDR2 FQNEAQ (reference sequence). The CDR3 here is CASSPSGLTYNEQFF. In nucleotides, the CDR3 is TGTGCCAGCAGCCCAAGCGGGCTGACCTACAATGAGCAGTTCTTC.

This chain connects TRBV7-9 to TRBJ1-6; a weak D match, TRBD1 (5 bases). The CDR3 consists of 14 residues. Germline V CDR1 and CDR2: SEHNR, FQNEAQ (reference sequence). Trimming took 2 bases from V and 8 from J, leaving 10 bases between them. The CDR3 bases are TGTGCCAGCAGCTTACGGATGGGACATTCACCCCTCCACTTT. Its translation: CASSLRMGHSPLHF.

This clonotype was detected ten times or more. The chain couples TRBV19 to TRBJ1-6; no definite D call. CDR3 length equals 16 residues. Trimming cost V 6 bases and J 0 bases, with 12 bases left between them. Germline V gene data show CDR1 as LNHDA and CDR2 as SQIVND (reference sequence). CDR3 sequence reads: CASRSGGSSYNSPLHF. The CDR3 bases are TGTGCCAGTAGATCCGGTGGGAGCTCCTATAATTCACCCCTCCACTTT.

This clonotype was counted once. V usage is TRBV29-1 and J usage is TRBJ1-2; D is unclear. This CDR3 region has 12 residues. Trimming left V 8 bases short and J 0 bases short, with 10 bases between. Germline loops: CDR1 SQVTM, CDR2 ANQGSEA. The CDR3 is CSIQHTNYGYTF. CDR3 sequence (DNA): TGCAGCATACAGCATACTAACTATGGCTACACCTTC.

In its sample, this clonotype was seen many times. This chain connects TRBV15 to TRBJ1-5, with no clear D. V lost 5 bases, J lost 5 bases, and 10 bases lay in between. Germline V gene data show CDR1 as LNHNV and CDR2 as YYDKDF (reference sequence). The CDR3 runs to 13 residues. The CDR3, as DNA: TGTGCCACCAGCTCTCTAGTAGATCAGCCCCAGCATTTT. Protein: CATSSLVDQPQHF.

This clonotype occurred once. The genes are TRBV10-3 and TRBJ1-1; D is perhaps TRBD1 (5 bases). Germline CDR1 is ENHRY and CDR2 is SYGVKD. The CDR3 runs to 17 residues. The CDR3 protein is CVSSSTSPGRRNTEAFF. DNA for the CDR3: TGTGTCAGCAGTTCGACCTCCCCAGGGCGACGGAACACTGAAGCTTTCTTT.

This clonotype was recorded at least ten times. CDR3 sequence (DNA): TGCAGCGTCCGCGGACTAGCGGGAGGGAACGAGCAGTACTTC. This translates into CSVRGLAGGNEQYF. This chain joins TRBV29-1 and TRBJ2-7; 15 nucleotides line up with TRBD2. This CDR3 has 14 residues. Germline V CDR1 and CDR2: SQVTM, ANQGSEA. V lost 6 bases to trimming and J lost 5 bases; unmatched junction nucleotides: 5.

This chain connects TRBV7-2 to TRBJ2-7; 9 nucleotides line up with TRBD1. This CDR3 contains 15 residues. Germline V gene lookup returns CDR1 SGHTA and CDR2 FQGNSA. J lost 5 bases, V lost 3 bases, and 8 bases had no gene match. Here the CDR3 DNA reads TGTGCCAGCAGCTTGTTGTACAGGGGGCTCGACGAGCAGTACTTC. Translated, it gives CASSLLYRGLDEQYF.

This rearrangement joins TRBV15 to TRBJ2-1; D might be TRBD1 or TRBD2, each matching 6 bases. V was clipped by 1 base and J by 10 bases, with 11 bases between them. CDR3 length: 13 amino acids. CDR1 is LNHNV, CDR2 YYDKDF, per germline (reference sequence). CDR3 loop: CATSRGWGAEQFF. The CDR3 nucleotides read TGTGCCACCAGCAGAGGATGGGGGGCCGAGCAGTTCTTC. Variable domain in full (rest from reference TRBV15 and TRBJ2-1): DAMVIQNPRYQVTQFGKPVTLSCSQTLNHNVMYWYQQKSSQAPKLLFHYYDKDFNNEADTPDNFQSRRPNTSFCFLDIRSPGLGDTAMYLCATSRGWGAEQFFGPGTRLTVL.

The chain couples TRBV4-1 to TRBJ2-7, with 11 bases that match TRBD2. V gave up 0 bases and J gave up 9 bases; unmatched junction bases: 13. CDR3 length: 17 residues. Looked up from germline, CDR1 is MGHRA and CDR2 is YSYEKL. The CDR3: CASSQEGAGLAVPRQYF. CDR3 nucleotide sequence: TGCGCCAGCAGCCAAGAGGGTGCGGGACTAGCGGTTCCCAGGCAGTACTTC.

The chain combines TRBV6-5 with TRBJ2-1; no definite D call. V gave up 5 bases and J gave up 8 bases, with 19 bases separating them. The CDR3 contains 15 residues. CDR1 and CDR2 from the germline V gene are MNHEY and SVGAGI. This CDR3 reads CASSPLGYSGDEQFF. The CDR3 DNA is TGTGCCAGCAGTCCCCTAGGTTACTCCGGTGATGAGCAGTTCTTC.

This clonotype came up once. Germline is not matched at one junction end, which may reflect a read error. V gene TRBV15 combines with J gene TRBJ2-5; D assignment may be TRBD1 or TRBD2 (7 bases each). The CDR3 is 12 amino acids. Germline lookup yields CDR1 LNHNV and CDR2 YYDKDF (reference sequence). CDR3 in DNA: TGTGCCCCCAGGGGGGGGGAGGAGACCCAGTACTTC. Residues: CAPRGGEETQYF.

The chain has TRBV12-3 or TRBV12-4 and TRBJ1-1; D is uncertain. V lost 2 bases, J lost 8 bases, and 15 bases lay in between. This CDR3 has 14 residues. CDR3 bases: TGTGCCAGCAGTTTAAGCGGGGTGGGAGCGGAAGCTTTCTTT. Protein: CASSLSGVGAEAFF.

The sample holds many counts of this clonotype. The rearrangement uses TRBV10-3 and TRBJ1-3; no clear D. CDR3 size: 16 residues. CDR1 and CDR2 (germline): ENHRY, SYGVKD. Trimming stripped 4 bases from V and 0 bases from J, with 13 bases between. CDR3 nucleotide sequence: TGTGCCATCAGTGCGTTCGCCGGGGACTCTGGAAACACCATATATTTT. This encodes CAISAFAGDSGNTIYF.

The genes are TRBV15 and TRBJ1-5, with 7 bases aligning to TRBD1. The trim removed 2 bases at V and 11 bases at J, leaving 6 bases unmatched. The CDR3 loop spans 13 amino acids. Per germline, CDR1 LNHNV and CDR2 YYDKDF (reference sequence). CDR3 sequence (DNA): TGTGCCACCAGCAGATGGACAGGAGAGACCCAGCATTTT. Its protein product is CATSRWTGETQHF. The whole variable domain, filled in from reference TRBV15 and TRBJ1-5, reads DAMVIQNPRYQVTQFGKPVTLSCSQTLNHNVMYWYQQKSSQAPKLLFHYYDKDFNNEADTPDNFQSRRPNTSFCFLDIRSPGLGDTAMYLCATSRWTGETQHFGDGTRLSIL.

This clonotype was observed a handful of times. The chain couples TRBV6-5 to TRBJ1-1, with 7 bases matching TRBD1. Trimming removed 6 bases from V and 0 bases from J; junction bases left unmatched: 4. This CDR3 is 14 amino acids long. The germline V gene encodes CDR1 MNHEY and CDR2 SVGAGI. The DNA of the CDR3 is TGTGCCAGCAGGCAACAGGGGATGAACACTGAAGCTTTCTTT. The encoded protein is CASRQQGMNTEAFF.

This clonotype was recorded many times. The CDR3 spells CASSEVIGTYGYTF. CDR3 bases: TGTGCCAGCAGTGAAGTAATAGGGACCTATGGCTACACCTTC. This chain joins TRBV2 and TRBJ1-2; TRBD1 is a possible D gene (5 bases). Trimming pared 1 base from V and 4 bases from J, leaving 10 bases between. The CDR3 runs 14 residues. Germline V gene lookup returns CDR1 SNHLY and CDR2 FYNNEI.

Comment on this clonotype: A much more abundant neighbour one base away suggests this may be a read error. The V gene is TRBV2, the J gene TRBJ1-1; the D is unclear. The germline V gene has CDR1 SNHLY and CDR2 FYNNEI. This CDR3 spans 13 amino acids. The CDR3 nucleotides read TGTGCCAGCAGTCAGCCGACCGGAACTGAAGCTTACTTT. This translates into CASSQPTGTEAYF.

The CDR3 nucleotides are TGTGCCAGCAGGTACTTTGAACAGAAGTATGGCTACACCTTC. Protein product: CASRYFEQKYGYTF. This chain joins TRBV12-5 and TRBJ1-2, with D uncertain. Looked up from germline, CDR1 is LGHNT and CDR2 is FRNRAP. This CDR3 is built from 14 residues.

This chain uses TRBV7-2 with TRBJ2-7; 8 bases are shared with TRBD1. J was trimmed by 4 bases and V by 5 bases; bases with no gene match: 7. CDR3 length: 14 amino acids. The germline CDR1 and CDR2 sequences are SGHTA and FQGNSA. CDR3 protein: CASSRSRTGYEQYF. CDR3 nucleotides: TGTGCCAGCAGCCGCTCCAGGACAGGGTACGAGCAGTACTTC.

This rearrangement joins TRBV25-1 to TRBJ2-5, with D hard to call. Germline V CDR1 and CDR2: MGHDK, SYGVNS. The CDR3 is 15 residues long. V was trimmed by 8 bases and J by 1 base, leaving 17 bases between them. Here the CDR3 reads CASSPKLAAQETQYF. The CDR3 DNA follows: TGTGCCAGCTCACCAAAACTGGCGGCCCAAGAGACCCAGTACTTC. The full variable domain, with the rest looked up from reference TRBV25-1 and TRBJ2-5, is EADIYQTPRYLVIGTGKKITLECSQTMGHDKMYWYQQDPGMELHLIHYSYGVNSTEKGDLSSESTVSRIRTEHFPLTLESARPSHTSQYLCASSPKLAAQETQYFGPGTRLLVL.

The CDR3 nucleotides are TGTGCCAGCAGTGAGAGGACAGGGGTGTATGGCTACACCTTC. Protein product: CASSERTGVYGYTF. The chain couples TRBV2 to TRBJ1-2; 9 bases are shared with TRBD1. The CDR3 is made up of 14 amino acids. V was clipped by 3 bases and J by 5 bases; unmatched bases: 4. CDR1 and CDR2 from the germline V gene are SNHLY and FYNNEI.

Note on this clonotype: A much larger clone is a single base away; this may be a read error. This chain joins TRBV4-1 and TRBJ1-1, with unresolved D. The length of the CDR3 is 13 residues. The V end was cut by 0 bases, the J end by 4 bases, with 6 bases between. Germline assignment: CDR1 MGHRA and CDR2 YSYEKL. Written as DNA, the CDR3 is TGCGCCAGCAGCCAAGATATGTGCACTGAAGCTTTCTTT. Protein product: CASSQDMCTEAFF.

This chain connects TRBV19 to TRBJ2-2; 11 bases are a match to TRBD1. Germline CDR1 reads LNHDA; CDR2 reads SQIVND (reference sequence). V lost 6 bases, J lost 4 bases, and 4 bases stayed unmatched. The CDR3 runs 15 residues. The CDR3 coding sequence is TGTGCCAGTAGCACGGGACAGGGGGTCACCGGGGAGCTGTTTTTT. Translation gives CASSTGQGVTGELFF.

This clonotype was seen only once. This chain connects TRBV7-2 to TRBJ2-7; 7 bases align to TRBD2. In germline, CDR1 is SGHTA, CDR2 FQGNSA. The CDR3 extends over 15 amino acids. The junction had 9 bases not matched to a gene; V was cut back by 3 bases and J by 4 bases. The CDR3 nucleotides read TGTGCCAGCAGCTTCGGCGTGGGGGGGTTTTACGAGCAGTACTTC. Translated: CASSFGVGGFYEQYF. The full variable domain, in which reference TRBV7-2 and TRBJ2-7 provide the parts outside the CDR3, is GAGVSQSPSNKVTEKGKDVELRCDPISGHTALYWYRQSLGQGLEFLIYFQGNSAPDKSGLPSDRFSAERTGGSVSTLTIQRTQQEDSAVYLCASSFGVGGFYEQYFGPGTRLTVT.

Only a few counts were recorded for this clonotype. The CDR3 is CASRGTTNNYGYTF. The CDR3 DNA follows: TGCGCCAGCAGGGGGACAACCAATAACTATGGCTACACCTTC. This chain connects TRBV5-1 to TRBJ1-2, with D tentatively TRBD1 (6 bases). The V and J ends lost 5 bases and 1 base respectively, with 12 bases between them. The CDR3 consists of 14 residues. The germline V gene encodes CDR1 SGHRS and CDR2 YFSETQ. The entire variable domain, with the rest obtained from reference TRBV5-1 and TRBJ1-2, is as follows: KAGVTQTPRYLIKTRGQQVTLSCSPISGHRSVSWYQQTPGQGLQFLFEYFSETQRNKGNFPGRFSGRQFSNSRSEMNVSTLELGDSALYLCASRGTTNNYGYTFGSGTRLTVV.

At least ten counts were recorded for this clonotype. The chain recombines TRBV10-3 with TRBJ1-6; 9 bases agree with TRBD1. The ends lost 10 bases at V and 10 bases at J; junction bases unmatched: 11. The CDR3 totals 14 residues. CDR1 is ENHRY and CDR2 is SYGVKD in the germline V gene. The CDR3 nucleotides are TGTGCCAGCAGGCCGGGACAGGGTTTATCACCCCTCCACTTT. It codes for CASRPGQGLSPLHF.

The V and J genes are TRBV7-9 and TRBJ1-2; possible D gene TRBD1, 5 bases. The CDR3 runs 13 residues. V lost 5 bases to trimming and J lost 8 bases, with 15 bases between them. Germline CDR1 is SEHNR and CDR2 is FQNEAQ (reference sequence). CDR3 loop: CASSATATRGYTF. CDR3 DNA: TGTGCCAGCAGCGCGACAGCTACCAGAGGCTACACCTTC.

This rearrangement joins TRBV19 to TRBJ1-5; possible D gene TRBD1, 6 bases. Between the trimmed V and J ends, which lost 5 bases and 9 bases, there was a span of 11 bases. Per germline, CDR1 LNHDA and CDR2 SQIVND (reference sequence). The CDR3 runs 12 residues. The CDR3 loop is CASSAGQMPQHF. CDR3 coding DNA: TGTGCCAGTAGTGCCGGACAGATGCCCCAGCATTTT.

Remarks on this clonotype: This is likely a read error, given that the CDR3 carries no conserved phenylalanine or tryptophan at its end. No DNA is shown, since the ends of the CDR3 on it are uncertain; the CDR3 is the one TCRdb lists. Here the CDR3 reads CASSLLNPTGGEAMATQS. J is TRBJ1-2 and V is TRBV13; the table gives TRBD1 as D, unverified against the DNA. Counting both end residues, the CDR3 totals 18 amino acids. Looked up from germline, CDR1 is PRHDT and CDR2 is FYEKMQ (reference sequence).